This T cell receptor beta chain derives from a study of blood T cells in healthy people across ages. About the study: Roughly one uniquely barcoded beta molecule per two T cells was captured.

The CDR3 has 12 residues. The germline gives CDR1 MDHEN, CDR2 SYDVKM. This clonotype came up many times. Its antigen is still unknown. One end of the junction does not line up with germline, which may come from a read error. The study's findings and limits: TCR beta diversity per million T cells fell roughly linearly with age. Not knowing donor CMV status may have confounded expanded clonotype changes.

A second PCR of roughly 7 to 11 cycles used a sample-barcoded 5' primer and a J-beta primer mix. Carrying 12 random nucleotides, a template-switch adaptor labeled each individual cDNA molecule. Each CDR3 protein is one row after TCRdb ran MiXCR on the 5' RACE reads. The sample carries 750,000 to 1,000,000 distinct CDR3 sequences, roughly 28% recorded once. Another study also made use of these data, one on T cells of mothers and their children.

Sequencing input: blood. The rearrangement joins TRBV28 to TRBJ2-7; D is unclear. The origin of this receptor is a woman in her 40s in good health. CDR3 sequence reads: CASSLSNYEQYF. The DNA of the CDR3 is TGCGCCAGCAGCTTGAGCAATTACGAGCAGTACTTC. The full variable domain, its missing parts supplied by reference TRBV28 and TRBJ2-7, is DVKVTQSSRYLVKRTGEKVFLECVQDMDHENMFWYRQDPGLGLRLIYFSYDVKMKEKGDIPEGYSVSREKKERFSLILESASTNQTSMYLCASSLSNYEQYFGPGTRLTVT.